The 3 T cell receptor beta chains in this list originate from one sample, sequenced in a study of blood T cell dynamics during melanoma immunotherapy. The study, taken as a whole, reports: Among sorted CD8+ subsets, immune-effector cells had the highest clonality and cell-free DNA similarity.

These receptors lack a known antigen. Time point described: pre-treatment baseline. Immune-effector memory T cells were defined as CD3+ CD4- CD8+ CD45RA- CD45RO-high CD27- CCR7-. Profiling relied on immunoSEQ multiplex PCR, and the TCRdb table lists in-frame clones only, not all of them. In the table there are approximately 500 clones, around 81% of which are singletons. The specimen comprised CD8+ T cells from blood, sampled from a patient treated with checkpoint blockade. The receptors originated from a human donor with melanoma.

The chain links TRBV25-1 to TRBJ1-1, with a tentative D call TRBD1 (6 bases). V was pared by 5 bases and J by 4 bases, with 11 bases between. The CDR3 loop spans 13 amino acids. CDR1 is MGHDK, CDR2 SYGVNS, per germline. The CDR3 protein is CASSIGGVTEAFF. CDR3 in DNA: TGTGCCAGCAGTATAGGGGGAGTCACTGAAGCTTTCTTT.

J is TRBJ1-1 and V is TRBV30, with TRBD1 as a possible D gene (5 bases). This CDR3 has 15 residues. V lost 6 bases, J lost 3 bases, and 20 bases lay in between. Germline V lookup: CDR1 GTSNPN, CDR2 SVGIG (reference sequence). The CDR3 is CACNKAQGVDTEAFF. The CDR3 DNA follows: TGTGCCTGCAACAAAGCCCAGGGCGTCGACACTGAAGCTTTCTTT.

This clone was counted a few times. The J gene is TRBJ2-1, the V gene TRBV23-1; 16 bases fit TRBD2. TRBV23-1 counts as an open reading frame of uncertain function. CDR3 length: 16 amino acids. The V gene end was trimmed by 6 bases and the J gene end by 8 bases; junction bases not matched to a gene: 7. The CDR3 sequence is CASREGTSGREYEQFF. The CDR3 DNA sequence: TGCGCCAGCAGAGAAGGGACTAGCGGGAGGGAGTATGAGCAGTTCTTC.